The T cell receptor (beta chain) described here comes from a study of blood T cells in healthy people across ages. Overall study findings and caveats: Age advanced and TCR beta diversity per million T cells fell, roughly linearly. Higher diversity, along with more naive CD4+ cells, distinguished long-lived donors from aged donors. Leaving the PBMCs unsorted stopped any conclusive comparison of naive versus antigen-experienced cells. Naive T cell percentage by flow cytometry tracked strongly with beta diversity.

A J-beta primer mix and a sample-barcoded 5' primer were used in a second PCR of about 7 to 12 cycles. TCRdb itself ran the 5' RACE reads through MiXCR, one entry per CDR3 protein. This sample has about 690,000 distinct CDR3 sequences, with over 40% found just once. The germline V gene encodes CDR1 MDHEN and CDR2 SYDVKM. V shed 6 bases and J shed 7 bases, with 22 bases lying between them. The CDR3 spans 15 residues. As for this clonotype: Its cognate antigen is unknown.

The V and J genes are TRBV28 and TRBJ2-7, with D possibly being TRBD1 or TRBD2 (5 bases each). The sample comprised blood. The TCR was taken from an elderly man in good health. The CDR3 sequence: CASRQTGTGVREQYF. As DNA, the CDR3 is TGTGCCAGCAGACAGACCGGGACCGGCGTGAGGGAGCAGTACTTC.